This is a list of T cell receptor beta chains from one sample in a study of shared clonotypes between healthy human individuals. Data came from immunoSEQ multiplex PCR; TCRdb stores just in-frame clones and leaves some out. The data contain millions of clones, 85% to 95% of them singletons. Sequenced sample: naive CD4+ T cells from PBMCs. Source of these receptors: a man between 18 and 29 years old in good health. Some clones in this sample may be carry-over from other donors' samples. The conserved cysteine and the conserved F or W are not part of the CDR3 here. A D gene is named only where the DNA matches it firmly.

d_gene: .; v_gene: TRBV5-1; j_gene: TRBJ2-6; CDR3aa: ASSTGNSGANVLT
d_gene: .; v_gene: TRBV7-9; j_gene: TRBJ1-5; CDR3aa: ASSEGGFNQPQH
d_gene: TRBD2; v_gene: TRBV5-6; j_gene: TRBJ2-3; CDR3aa: ASSLAGTRSTDTQY
d_gene: TRBD1; v_gene: TRBV7-2; j_gene: TRBJ2-1; CDR3aa: ASSSRQGPYNEQF
d_gene: .; v_gene: TRBV2; j_gene: TRBJ2-2; CDR3aa: ASSPRTVVGELF
d_gene: .; v_gene: TRBV15; j_gene: TRBJ2-2; CDR3aa: ATSRERAVTGELF
d_gene: TRBD2; v_gene: TRBV6-6; j_gene: TRBJ2-1; CDR3aa: ASSYRTRGENEQF
d_gene: .; v_gene: TRBV6-5; j_gene: TRBJ1-3; CDR3aa: ASSYSRDGGNTIY
d_gene: .; v_gene: TRBV5-1; j_gene: TRBJ2-1; CDR3aa: ANRGWRDVRNEQF
d_gene: TRBD2; v_gene: TRBV28; j_gene: TRBJ2-1; CDR3aa: ASSLNHRLASYNEQF
d_gene: .; v_gene: TRBV5-4; j_gene: TRBJ2-7; CDR3aa: ASSPGSASSYEQY
d_gene: .; v_gene: TRBV30; j_gene: TRBJ1-1; CDR3aa: AWRLLRGNTEAF
d_gene: TRBD1; v_gene: TRBV25-1; j_gene: TRBJ2-7; CDR3aa: ASRGTGRYEQY
d_gene: .; v_gene: TRBV10-3; j_gene: TRBJ1-1; CDR3aa: AISDWGGGTEAF
d_gene: TRBD2; v_gene: TRBV11-3; j_gene: TRBJ2-3; CDR3aa: ASSPGLAASTDTQY
d_gene: TRBD1; v_gene: TRBV6-4; j_gene: TRBJ2-5; CDR3aa: ASKPTGGAETQY
d_gene: .; v_gene: TRBV5-1; j_gene: TRBJ2-5; CDR3aa: ASSSRVRETQY
d_gene: .; v_gene: TRBV18; j_gene: TRBJ1-5; CDR3aa: ASSPPQGNQPQH
d_gene: TRBD1; v_gene: TRBV5-3; j_gene: TRBJ2-4; CDR3aa: ARSSTGLGDIQY
d_gene: TRBD2; v_gene: TRBV27; j_gene: TRBJ2-1; CDR3aa: ASSGTSGSNEQF
d_gene: .; v_gene: TRBV7-2; j_gene: TRBJ1-1; CDR3aa: ASSLVIWSPDTEAF
d_gene: .; v_gene: TRBV28; j_gene: TRBJ2-1; CDR3aa: ASSILGSSSYNEQF
d_gene: .; v_gene: TRBV2; j_gene: TRBJ2-3; CDR3aa: ASSGFVGPGDTQY
d_gene: .; v_gene: TRBV7-2; j_gene: TRBJ2-7; CDR3aa: ASSSDRYEQY
d_gene: TRBD2; v_gene: TRBV11-2; j_gene: TRBJ2-1; CDR3aa: ASSLTSGRSYNEQF
d_gene: .; v_gene: TRBV5-4; j_gene: TRBJ2-1; CDR3aa: ASSLGDRYNEQF
d_gene: TRBD1; v_gene: TRBV6-5; j_gene: TRBJ1-2; CDR3aa: ASKAQTGGAFGYT
d_gene: TRBD2; v_gene: TRBV30; j_gene: TRBJ2-1; CDR3aa: AWGPGLAGVEEQF
d_gene: .; v_gene: TRBV7-2; j_gene: TRBJ1-3; CDR3aa: ASASGYGNTIY
d_gene: TRBD1; v_gene: TRBV28; j_gene: TRBJ1-1; CDR3aa: ASSLSLMDRGNTEAF
d_gene: .; v_gene: TRBV7-9; j_gene: TRBJ2-1; CDR3aa: ASSGRGPNEQF
d_gene: .; v_gene: TRBV30; j_gene: TRBJ2-1; CDR3aa: AWSDIGRGHVQF
d_gene: .; v_gene: TRBV19; j_gene: TRBJ2-6; CDR3aa: ASYKGSGSGANVLT
d_gene: .; v_gene: TRBV7-9; j_gene: TRBJ2-7; CDR3aa: ASRRAGDTYEQY
d_gene: TRBD2; v_gene: TRBV6-1; j_gene: TRBJ2-7; CDR3aa: ASSEFFTSGPSY
d_gene: TRBD1; v_gene: TRBV6-6; j_gene: TRBJ2-7; CDR3aa: ASSYSGTGGYEQY
d_gene: TRBD1; v_gene: TRBV27; j_gene: TRBJ1-2; CDR3aa: ASSSGTGGHLNYGYT
d_gene: TRBD1; v_gene: TRBV18; j_gene: TRBJ2-1; CDR3aa: ASSPLTGEYNEQF
d_gene: .; v_gene: TRBV18; j_gene: TRBJ1-1; CDR3aa: ASSTHPGGDTEAF
d_gene: TRBD2; v_gene: TRBV4-1; j_gene: TRBJ2-2; CDR3aa: ASSQRLAGANTGELF
d_gene: .; v_gene: TRBV29-1; j_gene: TRBJ1-3; CDR3aa: SVGEGGGNTIY
d_gene: TRBD1; v_gene: TRBV28; j_gene: TRBJ1-2; CDR3aa: ASSPTGGSIYGYT
d_gene: TRBD2; v_gene: TRBV5-1; j_gene: TRBJ2-5; CDR3aa: ASSPLGRVAGPPGETQY
d_gene: TRBD2; v_gene: TRBV27; j_gene: TRBJ2-6; CDR3aa: ASSFGSGTSASGANVLT
d_gene: .; v_gene: TRBV15; j_gene: TRBJ2-2; CDR3aa: ATSREYTGELF